This TCR beta chain was sequenced during a study of blood T cell repertoires in COVID-19. As for the study in general: The United States, Italy and Spain were the sources of the acute and convalescent COVID-19 samples.

Libraries were prepared by immunoSEQ multiplex PCR; TCRdb keeps only in-frame clonotypes and omits some of them. Of approximately 360,000 clones listed, roughly 90% were seen once; the top ten hold roughly 1.2%. The V gene's germline CDR1 is SGHRS and CDR2 YFSETQ. CDR3 size: 17 residues. V lost 0 bases and J lost 6; bases outside the gene matches: 11. The sequenced material came from peripheral blood. The J gene is TRBJ2-2, the V gene TRBV5-1; 7 bases match TRBD1. The receptor was isolated from a man aged 35-49 years with acute or convalescent COVID-19. As DNA, the CDR3 is TGCGCCAGCAGCTTGGGGACTCCCGGGACAGTCCCCGGGGAGCTGTTTTTT. Translation gives CASSLGTPGTVPGELFF.